This TCR beta chain emerged from a study of blood T cells in healthy people across ages. With a J-beta primer mix and a sample-barcoded 5' primer, a second PCR ran roughly 6 to 12 cycles. Carrying 12 random nucleotides, a template-switch adaptor labeled each individual cDNA molecule. MiXCR, applied by TCRdb to the 5' RACE reads, yields one record per CDR3 protein. The repertoire holds roughly 500,000 distinct CDR3 sequences, with 25% to 30% as singletons. This clonotype has only a few counts. The CDR3 totals 15 residues. The germline V gene has CDR1 MNHEY and CDR2 SMNVEV (reference sequence). V shed 6 bases and J 5 bases; nucleotides not matched to a gene: 9.

The chain joins TRBV27 to TRBJ2-1; the match to TRBD1 covers 8 bases. The TCR originated in a woman aged 70-85 years in good health. Specimen: blood. CDR3 DNA sequence: TGTGCCAGCAGGAGTGACAGGGGTGCAAACAATGAGCAGTTCTTC. This encodes CASRSDRGANNEQFF.